This T cell receptor (beta chain) originates from a study of identical twins. Overall study results and limits: Without tracking the same donors, conclusions rested on cross-sectional statistical analysis.

In this sample, this clonotype turned up a few times. Its matching antigen is unknown. This CDR3 region has 13 residues. Trimming cost V 2 bases and J 5 bases, with 13 bases left between them. CDR1 and CDR2 from the germline V gene are SQVTM and ANQGSEA. TCRdb independently ran MiXCR on the 5' RACE reads; one entry per CDR3 protein. Among 250,000 to 350,000 distinct CDR3 sequences listed, just under 9.5% were seen once. These same records also appear under a second study, on yellow fever vaccine responses in identical twins. From that second work: On the reported evidence, twins' vaccine T cell responses seemed partly convergent and partly personalized.

This rearrangement joins TRBV29-1 to TRBJ2-7; D is possibly TRBD2 (5 bases). This TCR was recovered from a woman under 30 in good health. The sample was CD8+ T cells sorted from blood. The CDR3 nucleotides read TGCAGCGTTGAATATGGTAGGGAGCACGAGCAGTACTTC. Its translation is CSVEYGREHEQYF.